The 5 T cell receptor beta chains given below trace back to one sample, sequenced in a study of shared clonotypes between healthy human individuals. The method was immunoSEQ multiplex PCR; TCRdb's version includes in-frame clones alone and lacks a portion of them. The repertoire has 550,000 to 700,000 clones, around 78% of them found once; the top ten carry roughly 2%. Material for sequencing was memory CD4+ T cells sorted from blood. Subset of the sample: CD45RA-negative fraction. These receptors originate from a woman aged 25 to 39 in good health.

The V and J genes are TRBV29-1 and TRBJ2-1, with 13 nucleotides matching TRBD2. Looked up from germline, CDR1 is SQVTM and CDR2 is ANQGSEA. The CDR3 contains 16 residues. J lost 7 bases, V lost 3 bases, and 9 bases had no gene match. CDR3 residues: CSVDGTSGISSNEQFF. The DNA for the CDR3 is TGCAGCGTTGATGGGACTAGCGGGATATCCTCTAATGAGCAGTTCTTC.

V and J are TRBV5-1 and TRBJ2-5, with 10 bases aligning to TRBD2. V lost 2 bases, J lost 4 bases, and 8 bases stayed unmatched. There are 16 residues in the CDR3. Germline values: CDR1 SGHRS, CDR2 YFSETQ. CDR3 amino acids: CASSFRVSSGRETQYF. CDR3 sequence (DNA): TGCGCCAGCAGCTTCCGAGTGTCTAGCGGGAGAGAGACCCAGTACTTC.

The J gene is TRBJ1-4, the V gene TRBV10-3; D gene unclear. The CDR3 sequence is 13 residues long. Germline CDR1 ENHRY, CDR2 SYGVKD. With 0 bases removed from V and 13 bases from J, the gap between germline ends came to 12 bases. CDR3 sequence reads: CAISESGGSVLFF. The CDR3 DNA sequence: TGTGCCATCAGTGAGTCAGGTGGTAGTGTACTGTTTTTT.

The chain combines TRBV6-6 with TRBJ2-5; perhaps TRBD2 as D (6 bases). With 0 bases removed from V and 1 base from J, the gap between germline ends came to 12 bases. Germline CDR1 and CDR2: MNHNY and SVGAGI (reference sequence). CDR3 length equals 16 residues. Here the CDR3 DNA reads TGTGCCAGCAGTTACTCCCCGTCTAGCGCCCAAGAGACCCAGTACTTC. Translated, it gives CASSYSPSSAQETQYF.

The chain recombines TRBV11-2 with TRBJ1-1, with D unresolved. The V and J ends lost 5 bases and 4 bases respectively, with 14 bases between them. The V gene's germline CDR1 is SGHAT and CDR2 FQNNGV. There are 14 residues in the CDR3. CDR3 bases: TGTGCCAGCAGCCCGGACCGTACGGGCACTGAAGCTTTCTTT. Translated: CASSPDRTGTEAFF.